This T cell receptor beta chain was sequenced for a study of CD8+ T cells in alopecia areata. General observations from the study: Scalp specimens additionally yield sequences from normal skin's resident alphabeta T cells.

A word on this clone: Its antigen is not known.

V lost 4 bases, J lost 6 bases, and 6 bases lay in between. The CDR3 covers 10 residues. Germline V lookup: CDR1 SQVTM, CDR2 ANQGSEA. Treatment here: oral pan-JAK inhibitor, 5-10 mg twice daily. Alopecia areata patients provided lesional scalp punch biopsies and peripheral blood, both collected for the study. Extracted from the samples, RNA was reverse transcribed into cDNA to serve as the sequencing template. Sequencing was performed with immunoSEQ multiplex PCR; in TCRdb, only in-frame clones are kept and a portion is missing. The sample lists more than 110,000 clones, roughly 54% occurring once. The J gene is TRBJ1-1, the V gene TRBV29-1; D is unclear. Here the sequenced sample was CD8+ T cells sorted from blood, taken at week 4, from a patient treated with tofacitinib. The receptor was isolated from a human donor with alopecia areata. In DNA form, the CDR3 reads TGCAGCGTTGGGGCAGCTGAAGCTTTCTTT. Its protein is CSVGAAEAFF.